These T cell receptor beta chains were read from a single sample in a study of regulatory T cells in long-lasting Graves disease. MiXCR was run by TCRdb on the multiplex PCR reads, yielding one entry per CDR3 protein. Of about 450,000 distinct CDR3 sequences in the sample, around 22% were seen once. This sample comprised peripheral blood mononuclear cells (PBMCs), obtained when the disease was refractory, from a patient treated with antithyroid drugs. Source of these receptors: a female donor with Graves disease. Both conserved end residues are part of each CDR3. A D gene is named only where the DNA matches it firmly. Clone size is not always given. Where it is, it says once, few, many or a class for expanded clones.

cdr3_nt	cdr3_aa	clone_size	v_call	j_call	cdr3_length	d_call
TGTGCCAGCAGCTTAGACGGCGGGAATACGCAGTATTTT	CASSLDGGNTQYF	many	TRBV11-2	TRBJ2-3	13	.
TGTGCCAGCAGCCAACAGGGCTTCGTAAATGAAAAACTGTTTTTT	CASSQQGFVNEKLFF	few	TRBV14	TRBJ1-4	15	.
TGTGCCAGCAGCTCCGGGACAGGGGCGGGTGACCTCCAGTTCTTC	CASSSGTGAGDLQFF	few	TRBV2	TRBJ2-1	15	TRBD1
TGCAGCGTCGCCGGGACAGGGTATCAAGAGACCCAGTACTTC	CSVAGTGYQETQYF	few	TRBV29-1	TRBJ2-5	14	TRBD1
TGTGCCAGCAAGAAAGCGGCTTCCCCGGGGCACTACGAGCAGTACTTC	CASKKAASPGHYEQYF	.	TRBV10-3	TRBJ2-7	16	.
TGCAGTGCTAGAGATCTGTGGGGGGGCTACACCTTC	CSARDLWGGYTF	.	TRBV20-1	TRBJ1-2	12	.
TGTGCCAGCATTAACGCGGATGGGGCAGCGAAAGAGACCCAGTACTTC	CASINADGAAKETQYF	few	TRBV6-1	TRBJ2-5	16	.
TGTGCCAGCAGCTTAAGACCGGGACAAGGAGATCCCTACGAGCAGTACTTC	CASSLRPGQGDPYEQYF	few	TRBV7-9	TRBJ2-7	17	.
TGTGCCATCAGACCTGTCGGGAGAGACTACGAGCAGTACTTC	CAIRPVGRDYEQYF	.	TRBV10-3	TRBJ2-7	14	.
TGCGCCAGCAGCTTGCAGGAGACTCCTTACTACGAGCAGTACTTC	CASSLQETPYYEQYF	.	TRBV5-1	TRBJ2-7	15	.
TGTGCCAGCAGTTACTCCCGTTTGGCGGGAGTCACCGGGGAGCTGTTTTTT	CASSYSRLAGVTGELFF	many	TRBV6-5	TRBJ2-2	17	TRBD2
TGCAGTGCTAGGGAAATAGTGAGCACTGAAGCTTTCTTT	CSAREIVSTEAFF	.	TRBV20-1	TRBJ1-1	13	.
TGTGCCAGCAGTGCCGTTGCGGGAGCGACAGAGACCCAGTACTTC	CASSAVAGATETQYF	.	TRBV2	TRBJ2-5	15	TRBD2
TGTGCCAGCAGTTTATCGTGGCCAGCGGGAGGGGAAACCGGGGAGCTGTTTTTT	CASSLSWPAGGETGELFF	few	TRBV27	TRBJ2-2	18	TRBD2
TGTGCCAGCAGCCCCCGTGGGGGGACGAACTCCTACGAGCAGTACTTC	CASSPRGGTNSYEQYF	many	TRBV7-9	TRBJ2-7	16	.
TGTGCCACCAGCAGTCCCAATGGGGTTCCCTACGAGCAGTACTTC	CATSSPNGVPYEQYF	.	TRBV15	TRBJ2-7	15	.
TGTGCCAGCAGTTACGCACGGGGGGCGGAGACCCAGTACTTC	CASSYARGAETQYF	.	TRBV6-5	TRBJ2-5	14	.
TGCAGCGTTGAAGATTTCTGGGGGACAGAAGCTAACTATGGCTACACCTTC	CSVEDFWGTEANYGYTF	few	TRBV29-1	TRBJ1-2	17	TRBD1
TGTGCCAGCAGCCAAGATAGGATCACCCTCCACTTT	CASSQDRITLHF	.	TRBV3-1	TRBJ1-6	12	.
TGTGCCAGCAGCCCCCGACACGGGTACCAAGAGACCCAGTACTTC	CASSPRHGYQETQYF	.	TRBV7-9	TRBJ2-5	15	.
TGCAGTGCTAAGTTCCCCGATAGGAATGAGCAGTTCTTC	CSAKFPDRNEQFF	.	TRBV20-1	TRBJ2-1	13	.
TGTGCCAGCACGTTCCGGGACTCCTACGAGCAGTACTTC	CASTFRDSYEQYF	many	TRBV28	TRBJ2-7	13	.
TGTGCCAGCAGCTTACTTCGTTACCCAGGGACTAGCGGGTGGGAAGAGACCCAGTACTTC	CASSLLRYPGTSGWEETQYF	few	TRBV7-9	TRBJ2-5	20	TRBD2
TGTGCCAGCAGCCGGCCGACCCAAAATTCACCCCTCCACTTT	CASSRPTQNSPLHF	few	TRBV7-8	TRBJ1-6	14	.
TGCAGTGCTAGAGATCTCCGGGCAGGGCCCTACGAGCAGTACTTC	CSARDLRAGPYEQYF	.	TRBV20-1	TRBJ2-7	15	.
TGTGCCAGCTCGAGCGGGGCCGGGGAGACCCAGTACTTC	CASSSGAGETQYF	.	TRBV12-3/TRBV12-4	TRBJ2-5	13	TRBD2
TGTGCCAGCACTTCACGGAGGGGGAGAGAGACCCAGTACTTC	CASTSRRGRETQYF	many	TRBV11-1	TRBJ2-5	14	.
TGTGCCAGTAACCTTTTTGGGGGCTACACTGAAGCTTTCTTT	CASNLFGGYTEAFF	few	TRBV19	TRBJ1-1	14	.
TGTGCCAGCAGCCAAGGAACATCAACTAATGAAAAACTGTTTTTT	CASSQGTSTNEKLFF	few	TRBV3-1	TRBJ1-4	15	.
TGTGCCAGCAGCCAAACAGGGGAACCGGGACAGCCCCAGCATTTT	CASSQTGEPGQPQHF	few	TRBV5-5	TRBJ1-5	15	TRBD1
TGTGCCAGCAGTTCAACAGGGCTGAAGACCCAGTACTTC	CASSSTGLKTQYF	many	TRBV28	TRBJ2-5	13	.
TGTGCCAGCAGTTACTACGACAGGGGAGGCAATGAGCAGTTCTTC	CASSYYDRGGNEQFF	.	TRBV6-2/TRBV6-3	TRBJ2-1	15	TRBD1
TGCGCCAGCAGCCAAGATCGGGACAGGACGGAGACCCAGTACTTC	CASSQDRDRTETQYF	.	TRBV4-3	TRBJ2-5	15	TRBD1
TGCAGCGTTAGGGACGGATTAATTCCCTACGAGCAGTACTTC	CSVRDGLIPYEQYF	many	TRBV29-1	TRBJ2-7	14	.
TGTGCCAGCAGTCAGGTTGTGGCTAATGAAAAACTGTTTTTT	CASSQVVANEKLFF	many	TRBV6-1	TRBJ1-4	14	.
TGCAGTGCTAGTTCCGCGAACCTATACGAGCAGTACTTC	CSASSANLYEQYF	many	TRBV20-1	TRBJ2-7	13	.
TGCAGTGCTAGAGATCTCAGCCCCGGCAGCTCCTATAATTCACCCCTCCACTTT	CSARDLSPGSSYNSPLHF	.	TRBV20-1	TRBJ1-6	18	.
TGTGCCAGCAGCTTAAACCGGGACAACTCCTACGAGCAGTACTTC	CASSLNRDNSYEQYF	many	TRBV7-2	TRBJ2-7	15	.
TGTGCCAGCAGTGAACAGCCCTACGAGCAGTACTTC	CASSEQPYEQYF	many	TRBV2	TRBJ2-7	12	.
TGTGCCAGCAGCGTATTGGCGGAGTTAGGCACCGGGGAGCTGTTTTTT	CASSVLAELGTGELFF	.	TRBV9	TRBJ2-2	16	.
TGTGCCAGCAGTTTAAGGTCGGCAGGCGGGGGCGGGGAGCTGTTTTTT	CASSLRSAGGGGELFF	many	TRBV12-3/TRBV12-4	TRBJ2-2	16	TRBD2
TGTGCCAGCAGTGCCCTCCAGGGGAACACTGAAGCTTTCTTT	CASSALQGNTEAFF	many	TRBV25-1	TRBJ1-1	14	.
TGTGCCAGCAGTTACTCGACACGCGGAGGCTACACCTTC	CASSYSTRGGYTF	few	TRBV6-5	TRBJ1-2	13	.
TGCGCCAGCAGCAAGGACAGGGTTGAGGAGACCCAGTACTTC	CASSKDRVEETQYF	.	TRBV5-1	TRBJ2-5	14	TRBD1
TGCGCCAGCAGCTTGGATTACAGGAACACCGGGGAGCTGTTTTTT	CASSLDYRNTGELFF	.	TRBV5-1	TRBJ2-2	15	.
TGTGCCAGCTCACCAATAAGAATGAACACTGAAGCTTTCTTT	CASSPIRMNTEAFF	many	TRBV18	TRBJ1-1	14	.
TGTGCCAGCAGTGACCATAGCTTGGGCAGGGGAGTGGGGACTGAAGCTTTCTTT	CASSDHSLGRGVGTEAFF	.	TRBV6-2/TRBV6-3	TRBJ1-1	18	.
TGTGCCAGCGACAGGGGATTCGAAAAACTGTTTTTT	CASDRGFEKLFF	many	TRBV2	TRBJ1-4	12	TRBD1